These T cell receptor beta chains were read from a single sample in a study of CD4 T cells in relation to SARS-CoV-2 and coronaviruses. Sequencing used immunoSEQ multiplex PCR; TCRdb keeps in-frame clones, though not all of them. The sample lists tens of thousands of clones, less than 85% occurring once. These receptors lack a known antigen. Input material: CD4+ T cells from PBMCs, cultured in vitro. These receptor sequences come from a human donor in good health. Both conserved end residues are trimmed from each CDR3.

V	J	CDR3
TRBV19	TRBJ1-4	ASSIVGAANNEKLF
TRBV4-1	TRBJ2-7	ASSQEPGTGTAYEQY
TRBV2	TRBJ1-2	ASTIRTGEESYT
TRBV2	TRBJ1-2	ASGETGGSYGYT
TRBV19	TRBJ1-6	ASTQQDNSPLH
TRBV10-3	TRBJ2-2	AISGQGQVAGELF
TRBV19	TRBJ1-1	ASSPQGATEAF
TRBV11-3	TRBJ2-2	ASSRLSGSNTGELF
TRBV5-8	TRBJ2-6	ASSLGLAGWAGANVLT
TRBV5-1	TRBJ2-2	ASSFGKNTGELF
TRBV2	TRBJ2-7	ASSVGVGGEQY
TRBV18	TRBJ1-4	ASSPPKGENEKLF
TRBV5-1	TRBJ2-5	ASSLGILAGDSPETQY
TRBV24-1	TRBJ2-2	ATSDLRANRGGELF
TRBV9	TRBJ2-2	ASSTIRGGGELF
TRBV25-1	TRBJ2-1	ASSDVAARSEQF
TRBV11-1	TRBJ2-7	ASSLAPGTAASEQY
TRBV10-3	TRBJ1-1	AISVQGGTEAF
TRBV4-1	TRBJ2-1	ASSQELLAGVYEQF
TRBV2	TRBJ2-7	ASTPGLVPYEQY
TRBV27	TRBJ2-7	ASSSPDAATYEQY
TRBV2	TRBJ2-1	ASSESSSGRII
TRBV4-2	TRBJ1-1	ASSQANRDYGTEAF
TRBV5-1	TRBJ2-7	ASSQNRGTNEQY
TRBV19	TRBJ1-1	ASSARWDATEAF
TRBV18	TRBJ2-3	ASSRASGGSTDTQY
TRBV18	TRBJ2-1	ASSPPGQGGDEQF
TRBV24-1	TRBJ2-7	ATSDSSGRAINEQY
TRBV10-3	TRBJ1-2	AITGTGANYGYT
TRBV7-3	TRBJ1-1	ASSLNPTGTGGQTEAF
TRBV12-5	TRBJ1-5	ASAVGQVSNQPQH
TRBV9	TRBJ2-7	ASSVDGRNYEQY
TRBV10-2	TRBJ1-2	ASSVGQGASTGYT
TRBV5-4	TRBJ2-2	ASSRETGELF
TRBV7-2	TRBJ1-1	ASSKGQNTEAF
TRBV9	TRBJ2-3	ASSRGDPSDTQY
TRBV18	TRBJ2-5	ASSPPDRGETQY
TRBV5-1	TRBJ2-7	ASKSFSGGAGLEQY